Listed below are T cell receptor beta chains from one sample, sequenced in a study of shared clonotypes between healthy human individuals. Method: immunoSEQ multiplex PCR; TCRdb's copy keeps in-frame clones and lacks some. The table has about 1 million clones, more than 60% seen once. Sequenced sample: memory CD4+ T cells sorted from blood. Receptors originate from a man aged 18 to 35 in good health. CDR3s include the opening cysteine and the closing phenylalanine or tryptophan. Size is stated for part of the rows, as once, few or many counts, or as a class when the clone is expanded.

clone_size	v_call	cdr3_aa
-	TRBV6-1	CASSQLAETQYF
once	TRBV18	CASSPGKGTNYGYTF
few	TRBV2	CATGTVNTEAFF
-	TRBV6-5	CASSPFRGPGAIQYF
once	TRBV15	CATSRDSGTSGEEDTQYF
-	TRBV6-1	CASSDSGAFYNEQFF
-	TRBV12-5	CASGLIVSEHYEQYF
-	TRBV9	CASSAPDRATLNEQFF
-	TRBV10-1	CASSPGRVSTDTQYF
-	TRBV7-2	CASSLALGVRTEAFF
-	TRBV28	CASSSRSNYGYTF
-	TRBV9	CASSVWSGQGAKDTQYF
-	TRBV6-6	CASSYGQVVDKNIQYF
-	TRBV6-5	CASSYDPGESTEAFF
-	TRBV9	CASSVGSSYNSPLHF
-	TRBV15	CATSRDIETQYF
-	TRBV4-1	CASSPDQDTEAFF
-	TRBV19	CASSPLTSGGAWAQFF
-	TRBV5-6	CASSDSGISYEQYF
-	TRBV5-1	CASSSPRGSNTGELFF
-	TRBV30	CAWRQGYNSPLHF
many	TRBV9	CASSVGAAYSYNSPLHF
-	TRBV5-6	CASRRLAASYEQYF
-	TRBV10-3	CAISVSGTSPNTQYF
-	TRBV6-5	CASSTPGNTEAFF
-	TRBV29-1	CSVEPGTGAYEQYF
few	TRBV14	CASSPPGIFVYGYTF